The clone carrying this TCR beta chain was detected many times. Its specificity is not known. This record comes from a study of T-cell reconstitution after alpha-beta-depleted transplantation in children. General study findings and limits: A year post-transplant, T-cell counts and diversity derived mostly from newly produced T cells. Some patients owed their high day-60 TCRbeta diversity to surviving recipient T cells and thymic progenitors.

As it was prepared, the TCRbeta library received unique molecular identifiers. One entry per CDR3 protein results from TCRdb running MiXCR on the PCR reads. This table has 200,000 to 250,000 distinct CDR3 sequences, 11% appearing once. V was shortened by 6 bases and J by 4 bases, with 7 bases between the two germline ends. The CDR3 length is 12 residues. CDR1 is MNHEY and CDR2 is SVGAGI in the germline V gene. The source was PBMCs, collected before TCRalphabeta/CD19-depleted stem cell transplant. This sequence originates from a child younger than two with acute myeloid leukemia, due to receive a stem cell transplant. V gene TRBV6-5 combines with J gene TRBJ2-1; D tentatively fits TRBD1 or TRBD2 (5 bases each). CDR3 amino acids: CASRGVYNEQFF. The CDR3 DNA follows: TGTGCCAGCAGGGGGGTTTACAATGAGCAGTTCTTC.